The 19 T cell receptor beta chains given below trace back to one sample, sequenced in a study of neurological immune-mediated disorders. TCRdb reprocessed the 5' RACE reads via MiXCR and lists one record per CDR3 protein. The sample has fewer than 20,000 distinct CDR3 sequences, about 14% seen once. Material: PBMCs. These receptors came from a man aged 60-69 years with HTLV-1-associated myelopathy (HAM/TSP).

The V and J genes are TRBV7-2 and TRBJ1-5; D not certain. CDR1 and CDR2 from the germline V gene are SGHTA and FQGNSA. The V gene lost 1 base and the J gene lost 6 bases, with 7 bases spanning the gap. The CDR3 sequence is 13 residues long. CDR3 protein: CASSLDNAQPQHF. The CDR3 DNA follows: TGTGCCAGCAGCTTAGACAATGCTCAGCCCCAGCATTTT.

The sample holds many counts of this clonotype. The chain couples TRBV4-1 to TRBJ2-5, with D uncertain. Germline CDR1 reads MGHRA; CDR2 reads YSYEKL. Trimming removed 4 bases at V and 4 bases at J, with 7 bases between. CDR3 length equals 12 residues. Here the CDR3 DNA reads TGCGCCAGCAGCCCAGTAATAGAGACCCAGTACTTC. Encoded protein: CASSPVIETQYF.

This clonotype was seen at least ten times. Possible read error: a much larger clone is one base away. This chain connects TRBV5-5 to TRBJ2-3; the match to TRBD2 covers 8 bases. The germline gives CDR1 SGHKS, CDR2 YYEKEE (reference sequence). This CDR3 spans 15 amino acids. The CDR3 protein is CASSLNGGASDTRYF. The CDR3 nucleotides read TGTGCCAGCAGCCTCAACGGGGGGGCATCGGATACGCGGTATTTT.

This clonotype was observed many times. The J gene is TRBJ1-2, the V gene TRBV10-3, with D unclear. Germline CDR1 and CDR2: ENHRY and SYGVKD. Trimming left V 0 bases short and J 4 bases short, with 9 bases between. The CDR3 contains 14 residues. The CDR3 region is CAISESAPFYGYTF. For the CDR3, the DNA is TGTGCCATCAGTGAGTCGGCCCCTTTCTATGGCTACACCTTC.

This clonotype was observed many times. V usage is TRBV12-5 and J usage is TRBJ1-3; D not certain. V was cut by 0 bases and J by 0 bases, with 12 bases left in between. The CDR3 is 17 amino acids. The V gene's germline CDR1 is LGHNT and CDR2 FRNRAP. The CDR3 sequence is CASGLVLDWISGNTIYF. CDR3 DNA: TGTGCTAGTGGTTTGGTATTGGATTGGATCTCTGGAAACACCATATATTTT.

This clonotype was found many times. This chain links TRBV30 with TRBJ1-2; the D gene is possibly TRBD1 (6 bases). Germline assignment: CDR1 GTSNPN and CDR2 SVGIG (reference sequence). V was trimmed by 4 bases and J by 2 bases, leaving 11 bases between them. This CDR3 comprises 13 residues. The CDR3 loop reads CAWNTGYNYGYTF. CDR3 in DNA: TGTGCCTGGAACACAGGGTACAACTATGGCTACACCTTC.

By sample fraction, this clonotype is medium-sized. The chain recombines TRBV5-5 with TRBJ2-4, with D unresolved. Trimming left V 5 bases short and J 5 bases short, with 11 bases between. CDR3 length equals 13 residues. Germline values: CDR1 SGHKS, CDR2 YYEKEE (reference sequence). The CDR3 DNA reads TGTGCCAGCAGTCAAGGGATACAAAACATTCAGTACTTC. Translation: CASSQGIQNIQYF.

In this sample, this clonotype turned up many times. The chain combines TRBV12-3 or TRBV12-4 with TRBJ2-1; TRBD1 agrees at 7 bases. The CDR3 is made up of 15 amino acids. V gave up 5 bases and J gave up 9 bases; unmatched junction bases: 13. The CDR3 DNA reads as TGTGCCAGCAGTCCCATCGGACAGGTCGCCTTTGAGCAGTTCTTC. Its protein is CASSPIGQVAFEQFF.

In DNA, the CDR3 is TGCGCCAGCAGCTTGGGACTAGCGGGGGGTCGGCAAGAGACCCAGTACTTC. Translation gives CASSLGLAGGRQETQYF. This sequence joins TRBV5-1 and TRBJ2-5; TRBD2 matches 13 bases. The germline CDR1 and CDR2 sequences are SGHRS and YFSETQ. Germline trimming cut 0 bases from V and 2 bases from J; bases unmatched to any gene: 4. The length of the CDR3 is 17 residues.

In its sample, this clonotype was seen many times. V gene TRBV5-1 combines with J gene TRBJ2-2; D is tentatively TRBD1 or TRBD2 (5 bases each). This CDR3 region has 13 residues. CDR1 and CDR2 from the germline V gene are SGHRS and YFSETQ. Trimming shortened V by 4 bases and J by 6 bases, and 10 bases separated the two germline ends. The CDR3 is CASSLGTAGELFF. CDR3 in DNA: TGCGCCAGCAGCCTGGGGACCGCCGGGGAGCTGTTTTTT.

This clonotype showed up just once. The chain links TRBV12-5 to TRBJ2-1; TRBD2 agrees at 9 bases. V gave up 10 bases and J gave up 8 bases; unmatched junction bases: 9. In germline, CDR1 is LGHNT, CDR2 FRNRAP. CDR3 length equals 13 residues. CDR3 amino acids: CATGLARVDEQFF. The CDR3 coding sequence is TGTGCTACCGGACTAGCGCGGGTCGATGAGCAGTTCTTC. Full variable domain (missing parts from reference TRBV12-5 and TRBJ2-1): DARVTQTPRHKVTEMGQEVTMRCQPILGHNTVFWYRQTMMQGLELLAYFRNRAPLDDSGMPKDRFSAEMPDATLATLKIQPSEPRDSAVYFCATGLARVDEQFFGPGTRLTVL.

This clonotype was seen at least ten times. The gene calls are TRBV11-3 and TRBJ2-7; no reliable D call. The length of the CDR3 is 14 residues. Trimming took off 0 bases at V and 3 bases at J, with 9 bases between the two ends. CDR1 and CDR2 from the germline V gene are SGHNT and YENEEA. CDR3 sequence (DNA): TGTGCCAGCAGCTTAGATGGGGAAGGCTACGAGCAGTACTTC. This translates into CASSLDGEGYEQYF.

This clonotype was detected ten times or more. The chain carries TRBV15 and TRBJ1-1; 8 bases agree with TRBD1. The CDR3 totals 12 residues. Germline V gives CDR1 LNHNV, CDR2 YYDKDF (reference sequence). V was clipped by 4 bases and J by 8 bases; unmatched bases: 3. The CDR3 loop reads CATSIQGDEAFF. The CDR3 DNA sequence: TGTGCCACCAGCATACAGGGGGACGAAGCTTTCTTT.

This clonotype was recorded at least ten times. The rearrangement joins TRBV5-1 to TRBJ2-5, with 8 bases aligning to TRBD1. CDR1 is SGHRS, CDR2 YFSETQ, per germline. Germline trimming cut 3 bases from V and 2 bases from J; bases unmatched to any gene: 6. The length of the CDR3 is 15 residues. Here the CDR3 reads CASSSGTGGQETQYF. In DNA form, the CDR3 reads TGCGCCAGCAGCTCGGGGACAGGCGGACAAGAGACCCAGTACTTC.

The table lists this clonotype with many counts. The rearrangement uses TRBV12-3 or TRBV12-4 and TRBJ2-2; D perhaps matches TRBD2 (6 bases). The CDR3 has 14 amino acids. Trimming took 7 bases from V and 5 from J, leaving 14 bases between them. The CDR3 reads CASTRVAVTGELFF. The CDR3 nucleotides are TGTGCCAGCACCCGAGTAGCGGTTACCGGGGAGCTGTTTTTT.

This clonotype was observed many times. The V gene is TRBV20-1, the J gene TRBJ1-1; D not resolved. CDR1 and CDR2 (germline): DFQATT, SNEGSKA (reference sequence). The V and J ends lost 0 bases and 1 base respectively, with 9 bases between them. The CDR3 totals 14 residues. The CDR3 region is CSARDRRGNTEAFF. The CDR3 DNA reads TGCAGTGCTAGAGACCGCAGAGGGAACACTGAAGCTTTCTTT.

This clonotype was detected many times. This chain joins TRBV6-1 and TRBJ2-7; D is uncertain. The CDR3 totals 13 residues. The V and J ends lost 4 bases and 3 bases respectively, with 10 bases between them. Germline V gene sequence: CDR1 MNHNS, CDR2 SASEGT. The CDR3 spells CASSGYDGYEQYF. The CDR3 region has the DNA TGTGCCAGCAGTGGGTACGACGGCTACGAGCAGTACTTC.

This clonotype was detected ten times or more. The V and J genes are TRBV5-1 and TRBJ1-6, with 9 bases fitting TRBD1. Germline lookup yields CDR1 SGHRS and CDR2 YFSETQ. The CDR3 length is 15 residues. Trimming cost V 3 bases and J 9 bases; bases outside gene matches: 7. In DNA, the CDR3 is TGCGCCAGCAGCTACGGACAGGGGAAAGGTTCACCCCTCCACTTT. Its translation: CASSYGQGKGSPLHF.

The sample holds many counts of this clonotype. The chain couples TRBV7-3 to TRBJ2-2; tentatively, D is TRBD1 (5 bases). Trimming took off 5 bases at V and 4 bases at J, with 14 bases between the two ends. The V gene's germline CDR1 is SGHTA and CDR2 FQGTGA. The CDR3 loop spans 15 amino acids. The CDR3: CASSPQGSVTGELFF. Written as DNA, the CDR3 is TGTGCCAGCAGCCCTCAGGGATCCGTCACCGGGGAGCTGTTTTTT.